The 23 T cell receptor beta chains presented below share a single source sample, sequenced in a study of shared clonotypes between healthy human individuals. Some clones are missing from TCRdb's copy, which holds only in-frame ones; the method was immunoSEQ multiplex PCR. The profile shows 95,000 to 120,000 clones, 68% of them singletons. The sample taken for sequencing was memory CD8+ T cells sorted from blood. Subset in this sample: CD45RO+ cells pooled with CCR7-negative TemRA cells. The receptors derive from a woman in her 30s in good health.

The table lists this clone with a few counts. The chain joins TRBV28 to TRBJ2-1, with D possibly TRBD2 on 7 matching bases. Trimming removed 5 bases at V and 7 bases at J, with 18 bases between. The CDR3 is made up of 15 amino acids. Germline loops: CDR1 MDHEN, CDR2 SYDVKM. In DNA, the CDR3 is TGTGCCAGCAGTCGAAGCCCCGAGGGGGGGAATGAGCAGTTCTTC. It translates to CASSRSPEGGNEQFF.

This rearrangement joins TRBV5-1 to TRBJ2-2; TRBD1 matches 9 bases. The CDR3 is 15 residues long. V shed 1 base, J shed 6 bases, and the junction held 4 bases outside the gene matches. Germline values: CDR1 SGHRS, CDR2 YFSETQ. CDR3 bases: TGCGCCAGCAGCTTGTACAGGGGGCAGGCCGGGGAGCTGTTTTTT. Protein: CASSLYRGQAGELFF.

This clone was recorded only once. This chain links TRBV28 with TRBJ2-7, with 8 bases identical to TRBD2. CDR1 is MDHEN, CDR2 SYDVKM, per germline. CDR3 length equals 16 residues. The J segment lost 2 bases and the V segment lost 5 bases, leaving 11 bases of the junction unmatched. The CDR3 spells CASSPRSGSKTYEQYF. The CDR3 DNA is TGTGCCAGCAGTCCCCGCAGCGGGAGCAAGACCTACGAGCAGTACTTC.

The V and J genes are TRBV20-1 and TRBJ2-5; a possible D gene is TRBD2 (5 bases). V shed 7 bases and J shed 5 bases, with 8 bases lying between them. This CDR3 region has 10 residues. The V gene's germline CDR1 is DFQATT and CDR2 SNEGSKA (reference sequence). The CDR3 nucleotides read TGCAGTGTGGGAGCTGAGACCCAGTACTTC. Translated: CSVGAETQYF.

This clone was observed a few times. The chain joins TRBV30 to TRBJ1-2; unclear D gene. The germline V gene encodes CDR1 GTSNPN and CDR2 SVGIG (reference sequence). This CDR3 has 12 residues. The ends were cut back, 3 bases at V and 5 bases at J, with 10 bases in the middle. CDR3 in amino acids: CAWRNSGYGYTF. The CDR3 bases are TGTGCCTGGAGAAACTCTGGATATGGCTACACCTTC.

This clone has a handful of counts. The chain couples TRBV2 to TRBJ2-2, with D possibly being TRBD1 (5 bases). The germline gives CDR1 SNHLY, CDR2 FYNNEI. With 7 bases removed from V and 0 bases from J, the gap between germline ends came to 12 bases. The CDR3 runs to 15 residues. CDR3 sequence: CASTGDSSNTGELFF. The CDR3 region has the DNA TGTGCCAGCACTGGAGACAGTTCGAACACCGGGGAGCTGTTTTTT.

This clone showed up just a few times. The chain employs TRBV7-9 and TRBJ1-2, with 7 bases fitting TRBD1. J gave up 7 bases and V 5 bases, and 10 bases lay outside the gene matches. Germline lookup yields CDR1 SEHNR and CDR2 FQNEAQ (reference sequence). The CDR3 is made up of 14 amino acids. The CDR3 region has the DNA TGTGCCAGCAGCCCAATATTGGGACAGCTTGGCTACACCTTC. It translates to CASSPILGQLGYTF. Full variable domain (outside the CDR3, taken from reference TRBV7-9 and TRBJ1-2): DTGVSQNPRHKITKRGQNVTFRCDPISEHNRLYWYRQTLGQGPEFLTYFQNEAQLEKSRLLSDRFSAERPKGSFSTLEIQRTEQGDSAMYLCASSPILGQLGYTFGSGTRLTVV.

The CDR3, as DNA: TGTGCCACCAGCATCTCACAGGGGAACTACGAGCAGTACTTC. Translating gives CATSISQGNYEQYF. The V gene is TRBV15, the J gene TRBJ2-7; 7 bases map to TRBD1. CDR3 length equals 14 residues. Per the germline V gene, CDR1 is LNHNV and CDR2 is YYDKDF (reference sequence). After removal of 4 bases from V and 3 bases from J, the junction contained 6 bases not matched to a gene.

CDR3 sequence (DNA): TGTGCCAGCAGCCCCGGCAGGTTAAGGGAGACCCAGTACTTC. Translation gives CASSPGRLRETQYF. The chain carries TRBV5-4 and TRBJ2-5; D remains unclear. The CDR3 covers 14 residues. Germline lookup yields CDR1 SGHNT and CDR2 YYREEE (reference sequence). V lost 4 bases and J 5 bases, leaving 15 bases between the germline ends.

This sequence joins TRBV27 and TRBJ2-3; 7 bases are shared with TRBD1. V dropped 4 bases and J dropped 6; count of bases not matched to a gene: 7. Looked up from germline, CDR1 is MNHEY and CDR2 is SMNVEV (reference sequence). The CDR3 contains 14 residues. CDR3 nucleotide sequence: TGTGCCAGCAGTTGGGCAGGGGGACCCGATACGCAGTATTTT. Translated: CASSWAGGPDTQYF.

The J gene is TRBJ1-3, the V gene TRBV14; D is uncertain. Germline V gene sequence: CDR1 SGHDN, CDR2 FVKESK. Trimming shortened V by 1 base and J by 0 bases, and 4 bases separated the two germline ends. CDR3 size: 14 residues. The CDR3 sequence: CASSQVLSGNTIYF. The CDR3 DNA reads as TGTGCCAGCAGCCAAGTTCTCTCTGGAAACACCATATATTTT.

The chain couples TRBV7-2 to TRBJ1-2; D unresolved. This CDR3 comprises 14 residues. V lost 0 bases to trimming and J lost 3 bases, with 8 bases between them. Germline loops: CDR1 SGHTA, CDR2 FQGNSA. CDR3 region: CASSLASGDYGYTF. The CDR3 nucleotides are TGTGCCAGCAGCTTAGCCAGCGGCGACTATGGCTACACCTTC.

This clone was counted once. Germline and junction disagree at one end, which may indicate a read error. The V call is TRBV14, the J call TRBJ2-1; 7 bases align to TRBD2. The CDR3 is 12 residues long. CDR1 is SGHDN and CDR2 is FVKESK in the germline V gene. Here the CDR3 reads CASSQSSGRIIF. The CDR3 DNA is TGTGCCAGCAGCCAATCTAGCGGCAGGATAATCTTC.

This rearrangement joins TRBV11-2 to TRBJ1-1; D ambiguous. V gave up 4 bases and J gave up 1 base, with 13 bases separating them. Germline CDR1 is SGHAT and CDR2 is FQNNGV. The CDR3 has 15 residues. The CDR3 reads CASSSQSIGNTEAFF. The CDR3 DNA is TGTGCCAGCAGCTCCCAGTCCATAGGGAACACTGAAGCTTTCTTT.

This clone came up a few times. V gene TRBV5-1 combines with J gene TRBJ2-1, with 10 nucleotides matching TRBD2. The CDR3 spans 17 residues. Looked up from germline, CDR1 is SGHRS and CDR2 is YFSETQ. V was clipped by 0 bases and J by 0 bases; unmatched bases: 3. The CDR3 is CASSLVAGGSSYNEQFF. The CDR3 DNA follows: TGCGCCAGCAGCTTGGTAGCGGGGGGCAGCTCCTACAATGAGCAGTTCTTC.

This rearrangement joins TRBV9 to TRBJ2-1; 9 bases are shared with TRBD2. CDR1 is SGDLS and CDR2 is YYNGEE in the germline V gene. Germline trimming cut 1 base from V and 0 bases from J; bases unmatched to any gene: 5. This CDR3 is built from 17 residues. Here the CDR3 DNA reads TGTGCCAGCAGCGTACGACTAGCGGCAAGCTCCTACAATGAGCAGTTCTTC. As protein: CASSVRLAASSYNEQFF.

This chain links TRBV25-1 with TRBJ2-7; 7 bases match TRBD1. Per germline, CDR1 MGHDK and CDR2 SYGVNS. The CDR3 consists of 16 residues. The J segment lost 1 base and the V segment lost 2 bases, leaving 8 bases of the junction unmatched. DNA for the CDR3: TGTGCCAGCAGTGAAATATACGGGGACAGATCCTACGAGCAGTACTTC. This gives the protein CASSEIYGDRSYEQYF.

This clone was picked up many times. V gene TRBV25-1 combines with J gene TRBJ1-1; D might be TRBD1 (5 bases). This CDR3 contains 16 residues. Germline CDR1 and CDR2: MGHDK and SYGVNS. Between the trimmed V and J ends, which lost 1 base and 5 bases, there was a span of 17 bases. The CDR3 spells CASSESSQGLGTEAFF. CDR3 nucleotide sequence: TGTGCCAGCAGTGAATCCAGTCAGGGTCTAGGTACTGAAGCTTTCTTT.

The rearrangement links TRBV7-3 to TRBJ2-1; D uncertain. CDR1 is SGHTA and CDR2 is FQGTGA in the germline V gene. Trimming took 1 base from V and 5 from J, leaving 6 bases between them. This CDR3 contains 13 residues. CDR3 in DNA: TGTGCCAGCAGCTTAATTGGGAACAATGAGCAGTTCTTC. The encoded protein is CASSLIGNNEQFF.

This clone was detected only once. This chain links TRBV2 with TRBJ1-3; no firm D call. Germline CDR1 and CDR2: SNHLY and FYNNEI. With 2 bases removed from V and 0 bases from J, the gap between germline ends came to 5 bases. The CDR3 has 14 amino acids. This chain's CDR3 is CASSETASGNTIYF. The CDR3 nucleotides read TGTGCCAGCAGTGAAACAGCCTCTGGAAACACCATATATTTT.

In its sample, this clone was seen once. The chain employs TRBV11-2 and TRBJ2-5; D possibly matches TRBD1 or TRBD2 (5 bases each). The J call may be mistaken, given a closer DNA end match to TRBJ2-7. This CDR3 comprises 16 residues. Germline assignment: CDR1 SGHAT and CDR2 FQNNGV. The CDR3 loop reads CASSWVVGGSSYEQYF. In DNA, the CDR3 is TGTGCCAGCAGCTGGGTTGTTGGGGGAAGCTCCTACGAGCAGTACTTC.

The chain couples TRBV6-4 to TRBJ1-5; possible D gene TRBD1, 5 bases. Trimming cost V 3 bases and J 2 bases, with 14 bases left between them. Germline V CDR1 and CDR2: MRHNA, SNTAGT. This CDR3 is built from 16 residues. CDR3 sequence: CASSEDGGSGNQPQHF. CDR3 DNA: TGTGCCAGCAGTGAAGACGGGGGTTCGGGCAATCAGCCCCAGCATTTT.

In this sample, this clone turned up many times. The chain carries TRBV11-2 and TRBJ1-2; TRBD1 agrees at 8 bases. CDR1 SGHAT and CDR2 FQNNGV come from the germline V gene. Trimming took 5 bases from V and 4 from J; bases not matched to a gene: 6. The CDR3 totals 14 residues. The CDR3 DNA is TGTGCCAGCAGCGTCGGACAGGGAGGCTATGGCTACACCTTC. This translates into CASSVGQGGYGYTF.